The sequence of this T cell receptor (beta chain) was determined in a study of cytomegalovirus exposure and HLA in healthy donors. Overall study findings and caveats: In a later analysis, HLA-associated beta chains showed higher expansion and lower generation probabilities than comparable chains. Across donors, presence/absence analyses took sequencing depth to be roughly uniform. What was likely a sequencing artifact was a cluster of highly shared sequence variants.

Remarks on this clone: What it binds is unknown.

CDR3 length: 12 amino acids. Trimming left V 5 bases short and J 1 base short, with 8 bases between. Looked up from germline, CDR1 is GTSNPN and CDR2 is SVGIG (reference sequence). 60 Vbeta and 13 Jbeta primers were used in PCR. TCRdb keeps only in-frame clones here, not all; method: immunoSEQ multiplex PCR. In the table there are 90,000 to 120,000 clones, about 80% of which are singletons. Sequencing was done on a sample of PBMCs. The chain has TRBV30 and TRBJ1-1; perhaps TRBD1 as D (5 bases). This TCR came from a female donor in good health and CMV-seropositive. The CDR3 nucleotides read TGTGCCTGGGGCAGGGCGAACACTGAAGCTTTCTTT. This encodes CAWGRANTEAFF.